This T cell receptor (beta chain) was profiled in a study of identical twins. This clonotype was counted ten times or more. TCRdb used MiXCR to reprocess the 5' RACE reads, holding one entry per CDR3 protein. Here the sample spans 300,000 to 350,000 distinct CDR3 sequences, 9% to 15% being singletons. V trimming: 6 bases; J trimming: 8 bases; junction bases outside the gene matches: 12. This CDR3 has 15 amino acids. These sequences were also reported in another study, on yellow fever vaccine responses in identical twins.

The genes are TRBV12-3 or TRBV12-4 and TRBJ1-5, with 8 bases aligning to TRBD1. Sequenced sample: CD8+ T cells sorted from blood. This receptor was taken from a woman younger than 35 in good health. The CDR3 loop is CASSTTGQGIKPQHF. The CDR3 DNA follows: TGTGCCAGCAGCACTACAGGACAGGGTATCAAGCCCCAGCATTTT.